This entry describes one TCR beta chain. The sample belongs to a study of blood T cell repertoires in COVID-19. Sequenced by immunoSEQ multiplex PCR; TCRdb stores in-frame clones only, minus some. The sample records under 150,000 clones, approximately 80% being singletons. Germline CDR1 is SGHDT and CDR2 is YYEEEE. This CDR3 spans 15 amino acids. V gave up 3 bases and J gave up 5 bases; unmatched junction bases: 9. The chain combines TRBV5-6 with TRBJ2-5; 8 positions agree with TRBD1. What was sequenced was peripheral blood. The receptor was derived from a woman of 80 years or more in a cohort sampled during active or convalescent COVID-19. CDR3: CASSSLAGGGETQYF. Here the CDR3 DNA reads TGTGCCAGCAGCTCATTAGCAGGGGGCGGGGAGACCCAGTACTTC. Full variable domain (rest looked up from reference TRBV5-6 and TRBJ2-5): DAGVTQSPTHLIKTRGQQVTLRCSPKSGHDTVSWYQQALGQGPQFIFQYYEEEERQRGNFPDRFSGHQFPNYSSELNVNALLLGDSALYLCASSSLAGGGETQYFGPGTRLLVL.